Below, one TCR beta chain is given with its context. Repertoires were generated with immunoSEQ multiplex PCR, while TCRdb's copy carries only in-frame clones and drops some. The sample yields some 170,000 clones, approximately 83% seen once. The data derive from a study of blood T cell repertoires in COVID-19. CDR3 length: 12 residues. Trimming took 6 bases from V and 5 from J, leaving 10 bases between them. Germline V CDR1 and CDR2: MNHEY, SMNVEV (reference sequence). This clonotype originated in a woman between 40 and 50 years old with COVID-19, enrolled during active disease. The V gene is TRBV27, the J gene TRBJ1-1; TRBD1 is a possible D gene (6 bases). The sequencing input was peripheral blood. The CDR3 DNA reads TGTGCCAGCAGACAGGGTGGGACTGAAGCTTTCTTT. It specifies CASRQGGTEAFF.